This TCR beta chain was captured in a study of blood T cell repertoires in COVID-19 (TCRdb year 2020). For the study in its entirety: Samples covering the acute and convalescent phases of COVID-19 were provided by collaborators in the United States, Italy and Spain. The prospective study material was composed of cDNA or gDNA derived from T cells, B-cell-depleted T cells, or PBMCs. Where available, HLA class I and class II types were taken from metadata supplied by the sample provider and were not determined by assay-based typing. The samples were drawn from two sources: the first 160 participants of the ongoing ImmuneRACE study, and fewer than 1,500 subjects contributed by 6 global collaborators. The repertoires were released in a freely available public database meant as a resource for research on the immune response to SARS-CoV-2. A de-identified subject ID, COVID-19 status, age in years and sex were almost always included in the sample metadata. The dataset comprised deeply sampled blood TCRbeta repertoires from subjects exposed to, actively infected with, or recovered from COVID-19.

Trimming takes 4 bases from V and 0 bases from J, and the germline ends sit 6 bases apart. The CDR3 starts with the cysteine, ends with the phenylalanine, and has 13 residues. The DNA shown is the 39-base CDR3, in frame from base 1. From the germline V gene (reference sequence), CDR1 is LNHDA and CDR2 is SQIVND. This clone has only a few counts. The specificity of this receptor is unknown. Per-base quality was not reported, and no clone a single base away is much larger than it. Study-wide conclusions, independent of this receptor: The amount of clinical and demographic metadata varied by source and participant and was provided uncurated.

TCRbeta CDR3 regions were amplified from genomic DNA by means of the immunoSEQ Assay, a bias-controlled multiplex PCR. The published analysis was carried out like this. Within the assay, amplification of reference gene primers was used to estimate how many nucleated cells each sample contained. Sequence reads were collapsed and filtered to measure the absolute abundance of every unique TCRbeta CDR3 rearrangement. For each sample, productive Simpson clonality was calculated as the square root of Simpson's diversity index across productive rearrangements. Entries here come from immuneACCESS through TCRdb and include only in-frame sequences with V and J called. Some clones fail to appear in such tables; in the studies checked, an unresolved V gene covers under half of the shortfall, and the cause of the remainder is unknown. V and J calls and clone size come straight from that table; D and trimming were deduced from the DNA. Recorded for this sample are about 150,000 clones; approximately 91% of them occurred a single time. Jointly, the top ten make up over 2% of the sample.

The collaborating institutions used their own protocols to collect whole blood in K2EDTA tubes. Collaborator samples were shipped for TCRbeta analysis as frozen whole blood, isolated PBMCs, or DNA extracted from either sample type. The chain is assembled from TRBV19 and TRBJ1-1; no D gene call is confident. Sequences were obtained from peripheral blood. The origin of this receptor is a woman between 65 and 79 years old with acute or convalescent COVID-19. CDR3 reads: CASSSQVNTEAFF. In nucleotides, the sequence is TGTGCCAGTAGTAGCCAGGTGAACACTGAAGCTTTCTTT.